Listed here are 26 T cell receptor beta chains from one sample, sequenced in a study of blood T cells in healthy people across ages. For the second PCR, which ran for roughly 6 to 11 cycles, a sample-barcoded 5' primer and a J-beta primer mix were used. TCRdb reprocessed the 5' RACE reads via MiXCR and lists one record per CDR3 protein. The sample lists 600,000 to 850,000 distinct CDR3 sequences; 20% to 25% were seen once. The data also belong to a second study, concerning T cells of mothers and their children.

Sequenced material: blood. These receptors came from a boy between 10 and 17 years old in good health.

This clonotype was counted a few times. The chain is built from TRBV20-1 and TRBJ2-2; no definite D call. Trimming stripped 4 bases from V and 4 bases from J, with 4 bases between. This CDR3 is 11 amino acids long. Germline CDR1 and CDR2: DFQATT and SNEGSKA (reference sequence). CDR3 sequence: CSATSTGELFF. The CDR3 nucleotides read TGCAGTGCTACTAGCACCGGGGAGCTGTTTTTT.

This chain joins TRBV7-3 and TRBJ1-1, with D possibly matching TRBD1 (5 bases). Germline lookup yields CDR1 SGHTA and CDR2 FQGTGA. CDR3 length equals 14 residues. The V gene lost 5 bases and the J gene lost 4 bases, with 14 bases spanning the gap. CDR3 coding DNA: TGTGCCAGCAGCCCGGGCCTAAGGGGCACTGAAGCTTTCTTT. It is translated as CASSPGLRGTEAFF.

This clonotype was seen many times. The rearrangement uses TRBV5-6 and TRBJ2-5; D gene ambiguous. Germline-derived CDR1 and CDR2 are SGHDT and YYEEEE. V was shortened by 0 bases and J by 3 bases, with 6 bases between the two germline ends. The CDR3 extends over 13 amino acids. The CDR3 spells CASSLGQKETQYF. The CDR3 DNA reads TGTGCCAGCAGCTTGGGGCAGAAAGAGACCCAGTACTTC.

The V and J genes are TRBV10-3 and TRBJ2-7, with D uncertain. Trimming left V 0 bases short and J 2 bases short, with 2 bases between. This CDR3 comprises 12 residues. CDR1 and CDR2 (germline): ENHRY, SYGVKD. CDR3 sequence reads: CAISESAYEQYF. The CDR3 nucleotides read TGTGCCATCAGTGAGTCCGCCTACGAGCAGTACTTC.

V gene TRBV5-1 combines with J gene TRBJ2-2; TRBD2 aligns across 7 bases. Germline CDR1 SGHRS, CDR2 YFSETQ. With V trimmed by 4 bases and J by 3 bases, 6 bases remained unmatched. This CDR3 spans 15 amino acids. CDR3 coding DNA: TGCGCCAGCAGCAGCCCAGGGAGGGACACCGGGGAGCTGTTTTTT. This translates into CASSSPGRDTGELFF.

The table lists this clonotype with a few counts. V and J are TRBV4-3 and TRBJ2-6; no definite D call. The CDR3 length is 16 residues. V lost 1 base to trimming and J lost 2 bases, with 9 bases between them. Germline V gene lookup returns CDR1 LGHNA and CDR2 YSLEER. CDR3 loop: CASSQGRLAGANVLTF. The CDR3 bases are TGCGCCAGCAGCCAAGGACGGTTAGCTGGGGCCAACGTCCTGACTTTC.

The J gene is TRBJ2-7, the V gene TRBV7-8, with D perhaps matching TRBD2 (6 bases). The J call may be incorrect, as the DNA end agrees better with TRBJ2-5. Per germline, CDR1 SGHVS and CDR2 FQNEAQ. The CDR3 loop spans 13 amino acids. The CDR3 reads CASGSRREETQYF. The CDR3 coding sequence is TGTGCCAGCGGCTCGAGGAGGGAAGAGACCCAGTACTTC.

There are a few counts of this clonotype. The chain employs TRBV27 and TRBJ2-7; TRBD2 aligns across 8 bases. Germline lookup yields CDR1 MNHEY and CDR2 SMNVEV (reference sequence). The junction had 6 bases not matched to a gene; V was cut back by 6 bases and J by 5 bases. This CDR3 has 13 residues. CDR3 sequence: CASSLRTSHEQYF. The CDR3 nucleotides are TGTGCCAGCAGCCTGAGGACTAGCCACGAGCAGTACTTC.

This clonotype was seen a handful of times. This chain uses TRBV5-1 with TRBJ1-1; D is ambiguous. Germline V gene lookup returns CDR1 SGHRS and CDR2 YFSETQ. This CDR3 is 14 amino acids long. Trimming left V 2 bases short and J 7 bases short, with 15 bases between. CDR3 bases: TGCGCCAGCAGCTTTGGCGGGAGTAGGGTTGAAGCTTTCTTT. It encodes CASSFGGSRVEAFF.

In its sample, this clonotype was seen a few times. The V and J genes are TRBV9 and TRBJ2-2; D is tentatively TRBD1 or TRBD2 (6 bases each). CDR1 and CDR2 (germline): SGDLS, YYNGEE. V was trimmed by 3 bases and J by 10 bases, leaving 19 bases between them. The CDR3 has 15 residues. CDR3 sequence: CASSAEGGRSEELFF. CDR3 bases: TGTGCCAGCAGCGCCGAGGGGGGCAGGTCGGAGGAGCTGTTTTTT.

This sequence joins TRBV12-3 or TRBV12-4 and TRBJ1-4, with TRBD1 matching over 9 bases. The length of the CDR3 is 16 residues. V shed 6 bases and J 6 bases; nucleotides not matched to a gene: 11. The DNA for the CDR3 is TGTGCCAGCAGAAACATGGGACAGGGAAGTTATGAAAAACTGTTTTTT. This encodes CASRNMGQGSYEKLFF.

This clonotype has more than one count but fewer than ten. This sequence joins TRBV10-3 and TRBJ2-1; D is undetermined. Germline V lookup: CDR1 ENHRY, CDR2 SYGVKD. The CDR3 sequence is 11 residues long. V was clipped by 7 bases and J by 10 bases, with 11 bases between them. The CDR3: CAINNLGEQFF. CDR3 in DNA: TGTGCCATCAATAATTTAGGGGAGCAGTTCTTC.

This clonotype was seen more than once but under ten times. The chain recombines TRBV28 with TRBJ2-7, with D uncertain. Germline CDR1 MDHEN, CDR2 SYDVKM. The CDR3 totals 14 residues. V gave up 4 bases and J gave up 5 bases, with 15 bases separating them. Here the CDR3 DNA reads TGTGCCAGCAGTTCAACCAGGTCTATCAACGAGCAGTACTTC. This sequence encodes CASSSTRSINEQYF.

This clonotype came up a few times. This chain links TRBV12-3 or TRBV12-4 with TRBJ1-5; D is uncertain. The CDR3 loop spans 14 amino acids. The ends were cut back, 6 bases at V and 7 bases at J, with 16 bases in the middle. The CDR3 region is CASSPVWGRQPQHF. Here the CDR3 DNA reads TGTGCCAGCAGCCCCGTCTGGGGTCGGCAGCCCCAGCATTTT.

This clonotype was picked up a small number of times. This sequence joins TRBV6-6 and TRBJ2-7; D possibly corresponds to TRBD1 (5 bases). Trimming removed 7 bases at V and 7 bases at J, with 14 bases between. This CDR3 contains 12 residues. Germline CDR1 and CDR2: MNHNY and SVGAGI (reference sequence). This CDR3 is CASTKNRFEQYF. CDR3 nucleotide sequence: TGTGCCAGCACCAAGAACAGGTTTGAGCAGTACTTC.

This clonotype was seen a few times. The J gene is TRBJ2-5, the V gene TRBV7-2; perhaps D is TRBD1 or TRBD2 (6 bases each). The J call is doubtful: the DNA matches TRBJ2-1 better. The CDR3 has 14 amino acids. Germline assignment: CDR1 SGHTA and CDR2 FQGNSA. The CDR3 protein is CASSPRRGSGEQFF. In DNA, the CDR3 is TGTGCCAGCAGCCCAAGGAGGGGGTCGGGTGAGCAGTTCTTC.

The chain couples TRBV7-6 to TRBJ2-3, with D uncertain. The CDR3 is made up of 15 amino acids. Germline V CDR1 and CDR2: SGHVS, FNYEAQ. V was cut by 8 bases and J by 2 bases, with 17 bases left in between. The CDR3 DNA reads TGTGCCAGCCAGCCAACCGGGCCCCCCACAGATACGCAGTATTTT. This gives the protein CASQPTGPPTDTQYF.

This clonotype was found a few times. CDR3 loop: CASSRDRRNTEAFF. The CDR3 DNA is TGTGCCAGCAGTCGGGACAGGCGGAACACTGAAGCTTTCTTT. The chain carries TRBV27 and TRBJ1-1, with 8 bases matching TRBD1. Germline CDR1 is MNHEY and CDR2 is SMNVEV (reference sequence). This CDR3 is 14 amino acids long. With 5 bases clipped from V and 1 base from J, the junction kept 3 bases outside the gene matches.

This clonotype was found once. The chain combines TRBV20-1 with TRBJ2-4; D might be TRBD1 (7 bases). Per germline, CDR1 DFQATT and CDR2 SNEGSKA (reference sequence). V lost 1 base, J lost 9 bases, and 28 bases lay in between. The CDR3 consists of 18 residues. The DNA for the CDR3 is TGCAGTGCTAGAGTAGACCCCAGGGGGGAGGAACTCAGGGGCATTCAGTACTTC. Translation gives CSARVDPRGEELRGIQYF.

This clonotype was counted a few times. The chain joins TRBV4-3 to TRBJ1-4, with D possibly matching TRBD1 (6 bases). V dropped 1 base and J dropped 7 bases, with 13 bases sitting between them. CDR1 and CDR2 (germline): LGHNA, YSLEER. The CDR3 is 15 amino acids. The CDR3 coding sequence is TGCGCCAGCAGCCAAGGGGGGGCCATCGGTGAAAAACTGTTTTTT. Translated: CASSQGGAIGEKLFF.

The V and J genes are TRBV7-9 and TRBJ2-2; D gene ambiguous. The CDR3 has 17 amino acids. The V end lost 5 bases, the J end lost 4 bases, and 20 bases lay between the germline ends. The germline CDR1 and CDR2 sequences are SEHNR and FQNEAQ (reference sequence). CDR3 sequence (DNA): TGTGCCAGCAGCCCAATCCCCGTTGCGGCCGGCACCGGGGAGCTGTTTTTT. It yields the protein CASSPIPVAAGTGELFF.

The chain employs TRBV5-1 and TRBJ2-2; 13 nucleotides line up with TRBD2. The germline V gene has CDR1 SGHRS and CDR2 YFSETQ. The CDR3 sequence is 16 residues long. V shed 3 bases and J 10 bases; nucleotides not matched to a gene: 9. CDR3 sequence reads: CASSSGGLAGEVELFF. Written as DNA, the CDR3 is TGCGCCAGCAGCTCCGGAGGACTAGCGGGAGAGGTGGAGCTGTTTTTT.

The table lists this clonotype with a few counts. V and J are TRBV4-1 and TRBJ2-3, with D perhaps TRBD2 (6 bases). Trimming cost V 6 bases and J 6 bases, with 22 bases left between them. This CDR3 region has 16 residues. In germline, CDR1 is MGHRA, CDR2 YSYEKL. CDR3 amino acids: CASRASAEEGRDTQYF. The CDR3 coding sequence is TGCGCCAGCAGGGCCTCAGCGGAGGAGGGCAGGGATACGCAGTATTTT.

This clonotype has only a few counts. The chain recombines TRBV20-1 with TRBJ1-5, with TRBD1 as a possible D gene (6 bases). The CDR3 runs to 12 residues. In germline, CDR1 is DFQATT, CDR2 SNEGSKA (reference sequence). V lost 0 bases, J lost 7 bases, and 7 bases lay in between. CDR3 amino acids: CSAREGAQPQHF. The CDR3 region has the DNA TGCAGTGCTAGAGAGGGGGCCCAGCCCCAGCATTTT.

A few counts support this clonotype. The chain combines TRBV19 with TRBJ1-2; the D gene is possibly TRBD1 (5 bases). Germline V gene data show CDR1 as LNHDA and CDR2 as SQIVND (reference sequence). The CDR3 is 13 amino acids. V was trimmed by 3 bases and J by 5 bases, leaving 10 bases between them. Here the CDR3 reads CASSMGQVYGYTF. Here the CDR3 DNA reads TGTGCCAGTAGTATGGGGCAGGTATATGGCTACACCTTC.

The V and J genes are TRBV6-2 or TRBV6-3 and TRBJ2-7, with 7 bases matching TRBD2. The tail of the sequence fits TRBJ2-1 better, so the J call may be wrong. The length of the CDR3 is 13 residues. Germline V gene sequence: CDR1 MNHEY, CDR2 SVGEGT. The CDR3 DNA is TGTGCCAGCAGTTGGGGGGGACGGAATGAGCAGTTCTTC. Its protein product is CASSWGGRNEQFF.